This T cell receptor beta chain was sequenced for a study of T cells in Graves' hyperthyroidism and ophthalmopathy. General study findings and limits: Appearing also in blood were most of the thyroid clonotypes expanded above 0.001.

Using RNA transcripts as the source, TCR beta CDR3 regions were amplified. A first-round RT-PCR of the TCR CDR3 used the HTBI primer set. TCRdb analysed the multiplex PCR reads with MiXCR anew, one entry per CDR3 protein. The table records about 540,000 distinct CDR3 sequences, around 42% of them present only once. A note on this clonotype: The antigen is not known. Germline and junction disagree at one end, which may indicate a read error.

Germline V gene data show CDR1 as ENHRY and CDR2 as SYGVKD. CDR3 length: 12 residues. The V gene is TRBV10-3, the J gene TRBJ2-7; no reliable D call. The sequenced sample consisted of peripheral blood or thyroid tissue (not recorded which). The receptor was derived from a woman aged 18-29 years with Graves' hyperthyroidism. CDR3 protein: CAISEYEYGQYF. CDR3 in DNA: TGTGCCATCAGCGAGTACGAGTACGGGCAGTACTTC.